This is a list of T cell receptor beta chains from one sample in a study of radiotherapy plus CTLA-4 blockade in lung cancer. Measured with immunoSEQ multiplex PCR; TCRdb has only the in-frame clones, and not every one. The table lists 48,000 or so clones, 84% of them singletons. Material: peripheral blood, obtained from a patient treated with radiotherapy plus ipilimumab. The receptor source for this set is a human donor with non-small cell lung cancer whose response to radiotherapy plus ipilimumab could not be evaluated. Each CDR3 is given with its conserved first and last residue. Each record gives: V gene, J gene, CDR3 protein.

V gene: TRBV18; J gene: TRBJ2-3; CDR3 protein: CASSSGQASTDTQYF
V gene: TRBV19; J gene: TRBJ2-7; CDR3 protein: CASSSPGTSGSYEQYF
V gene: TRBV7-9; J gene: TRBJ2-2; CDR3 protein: CASSFGQPSGELFF
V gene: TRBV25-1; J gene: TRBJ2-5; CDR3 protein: CASSKAGNQETQYF
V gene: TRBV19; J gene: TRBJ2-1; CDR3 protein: CASRTSGRAREQFF
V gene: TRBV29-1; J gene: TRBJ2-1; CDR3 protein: CSVDVLAGIYNEQFF
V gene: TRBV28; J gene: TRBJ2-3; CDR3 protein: CASSFGLATDTQYF
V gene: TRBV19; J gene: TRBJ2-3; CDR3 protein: CASSIGGGEADTQYF
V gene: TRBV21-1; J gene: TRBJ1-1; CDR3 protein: CASSTDPGQGKTEAFF
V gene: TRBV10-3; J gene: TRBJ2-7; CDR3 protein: CAISESASGGYSYEQYF
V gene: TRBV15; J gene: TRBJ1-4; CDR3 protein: CATSRDLWGDYEKLFF
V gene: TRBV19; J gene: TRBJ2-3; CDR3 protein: CASSIGASGSTDTQYF
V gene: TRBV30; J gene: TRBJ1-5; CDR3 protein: CAWSVPQGASNQPQHF
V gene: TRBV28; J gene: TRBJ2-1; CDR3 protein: CASRPQGLIGNEQFF
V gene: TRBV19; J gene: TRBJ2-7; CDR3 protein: CASSPGTVVYEQYF
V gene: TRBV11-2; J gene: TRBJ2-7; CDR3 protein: CASSLDSGTSHYEQYF
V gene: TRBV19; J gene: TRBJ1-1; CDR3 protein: CASRPVNGNTEAFF
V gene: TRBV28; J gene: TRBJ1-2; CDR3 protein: CASSTTGRDRGYTF
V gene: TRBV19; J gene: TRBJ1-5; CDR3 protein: CASSPDSKNQPQHF
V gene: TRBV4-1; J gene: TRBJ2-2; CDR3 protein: CASSLARGNTGELFF
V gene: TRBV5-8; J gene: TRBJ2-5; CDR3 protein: CASSFLGRASGETQYF
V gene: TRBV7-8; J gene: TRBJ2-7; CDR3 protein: CASTTVVAGPYEQYF
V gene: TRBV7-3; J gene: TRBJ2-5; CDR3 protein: CASSLTPSGRETQYF
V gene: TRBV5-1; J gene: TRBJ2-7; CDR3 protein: CASSFNGAGYEQYF
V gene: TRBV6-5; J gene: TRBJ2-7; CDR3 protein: CASSYVRDRYEQYF
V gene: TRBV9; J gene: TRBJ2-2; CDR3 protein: CASSPLPGLATGELFF
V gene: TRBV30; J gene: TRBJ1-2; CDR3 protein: CAWSPGVIGGYTF
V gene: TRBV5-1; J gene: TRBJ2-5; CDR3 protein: CASSLVDRQETQYF
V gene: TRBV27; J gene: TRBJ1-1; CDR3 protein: CASTDSLNTEAFF
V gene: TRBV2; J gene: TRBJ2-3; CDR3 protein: CASGGEANTQYF
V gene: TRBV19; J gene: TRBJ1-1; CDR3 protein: CASAPNPPNTEAFF
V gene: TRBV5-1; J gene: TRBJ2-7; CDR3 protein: CASKGPSGLEEQYF
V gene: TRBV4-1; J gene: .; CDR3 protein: CASSQPTSGLYEQYF
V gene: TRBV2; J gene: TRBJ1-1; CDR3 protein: CASSVQGTMNTEAFF
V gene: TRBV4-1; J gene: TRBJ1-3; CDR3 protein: CASRQHSGNTIYF
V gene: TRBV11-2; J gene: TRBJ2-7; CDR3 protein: CASSLGIGGDRYEQYF
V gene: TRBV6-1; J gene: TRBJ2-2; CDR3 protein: CASTDIKGAGELFF
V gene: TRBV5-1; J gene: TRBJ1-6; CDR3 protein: CASSLGFLNSPLHF
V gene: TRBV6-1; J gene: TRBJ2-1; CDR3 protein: CASSGPGLPLFF
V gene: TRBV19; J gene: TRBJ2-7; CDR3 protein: CASLGGDPYEQYF
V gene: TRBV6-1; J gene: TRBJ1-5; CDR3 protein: CASSGTGQINQPQHF
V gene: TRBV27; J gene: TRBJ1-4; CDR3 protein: CASSPLGTGVKEKLFF
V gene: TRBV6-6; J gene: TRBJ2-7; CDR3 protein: CASTGSYEQYF
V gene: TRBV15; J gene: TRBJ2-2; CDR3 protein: CATSPSGSNHGELFF
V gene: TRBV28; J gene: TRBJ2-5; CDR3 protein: CASSTYYRAGIRETQYF
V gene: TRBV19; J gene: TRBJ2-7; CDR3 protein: CASSPPYEQYF
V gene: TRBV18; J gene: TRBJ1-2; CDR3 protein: CASSPNSENYGYTF
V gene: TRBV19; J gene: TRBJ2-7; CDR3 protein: CASRQAGESYEQYF
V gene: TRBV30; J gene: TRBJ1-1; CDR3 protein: CAWSVFRGGKNTEAFF
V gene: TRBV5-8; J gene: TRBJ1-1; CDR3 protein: CASSRGTARYTEAFF
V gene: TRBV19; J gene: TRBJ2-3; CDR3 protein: CASSRQGAQDTQYF
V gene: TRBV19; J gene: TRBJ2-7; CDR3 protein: CASSPGQGAYEQYF
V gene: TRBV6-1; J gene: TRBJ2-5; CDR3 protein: CASSLQGQETQYF